This T cell receptor (beta chain) was obtained from a study of T-cell memory formation after mild COVID-19. Overall study results and limits: Confirmation was lacking for SARS-CoV-2 specificity of second-wave clones that peaked on day 37. Pre-infection memory already had some responding clones, implying cross-reactive memory joined. Clones contracting across day 15 to 85 had a balanced CD4/CD8 profile; later expanding clones leaned CD4+.

This clonotype was recorded once. Its antigen is as yet unknown. The CDR3 has 13 residues. CDR1 is LNHNV and CDR2 is YYDKDF in the germline V gene (reference sequence). After removal of 9 bases from V and 7 bases from J, the junction contained 6 bases not matched to a gene. Amplification by 5'RACE using constant-segment primers produced TCR alpha and TCR beta cDNA libraries that carried sample barcodes and UMIs. TCRdb reanalysed the 5' RACE reads using MiXCR and keeps one entry per CDR3 protein. This sample has 110,000 to 150,000 distinct CDR3 sequences; 25% occur once, and the top ten carry roughly 24%.

The TCR was taken from an adult woman who had mild COVID-19 (a few samples of this study predate the infection). Cell type and time point are not known. Sequenced sample: PBMCs or a T cell subset sorted from them (not recorded which). The chain links TRBV15 to TRBJ1-6; 7 bases line up with TRBD1. The CDR3 loop is CATTGTENSPLHF. CDR3 DNA sequence: TGTGCCACTACCGGGACAGAGAATTCACCCCTCCACTTT.